One sample yielded the 18 T cell receptor beta chains listed below, sequenced in a study of T cells in women clearing cervical HPV infection. TCRdb keeps only in-frame clones here, not all; method: immunoSEQ multiplex PCR. This specimen shows about 20,000 clones; the ten leading clones hold about 12%. Specimen: blood buffy coat. Receptors originate from a woman aged 18 to 69 with a cervical HPV16 infection that either progressed to CIN3+ or cleared (not recorded which).

In the case of this clone: The read ends 3 residues shy of where the CDR3 ends; the end is completed using the germline J gene. J is TRBJ2-5 and V is TRBV19; tentatively, D is TRBD1 (5 bases). The germline V gene encodes CDR1 LNHDA and CDR2 SQIVND (reference sequence). The CDR3 has 12 amino acids. V was cut by 5 bases and J by 5 bases, with 9 bases left in between. The CDR3 region is CASSLAGETQYF. The sequenced part of the CDR3 DNA is TGTGCCAGTAGTCTGGCAGGGGAGACC.

With respect to this clone: The read comes to an end 3 residues before the CDR3 does, leaving the germline J gene to fill in the end. The chain uses TRBV18 and TRBJ2-7; D may be TRBD1 (5 bases). The V end lost 2 bases, the J end lost 4 bases, and 9 bases lay between the germline ends. The CDR3 is 13 amino acids. The germline CDR1 and CDR2 sequences are KGHSH and LQKENI. Partial CDR3 DNA: TGTGCCAGCTCACCAGGGGCGAATTACGAG. Amino acids: CASSPGANYE. In full, the CDR3 is CASSPGANYEQYF.

On this clone: Read data end 3 residues before the CDR3 end; the end is taken from the germline J gene. The rearrangement links TRBV7-9 to TRBJ1-2; 11 bases fit TRBD1. The CDR3 is made up of 15 amino acids. From germline, CDR1 is SEHNR and CDR2 FQNEAQ (reference sequence). CDR3 sequence reads: CASSTGQGETDTYTF. CDR3 bases read: TGTGCCAGCAGCACGGGACAGGGGGAAACAGATACC.

Details on this clone: The sequenced fragment ends 3 residues before the CDR3 boundary, so the rest is inferred from the germline J gene. The rearrangement uses TRBV6-1 and TRBJ1-2; 8 nucleotides line up with TRBD1. The CDR3 covers 16 residues. The germline gives CDR1 MNHNS, CDR2 SASEGT. The CDR3 protein is CASSEALGYRGRGYTF. The covered CDR3 bases are TGTGCCAGCAGTGAAGCCCTGGGGTACAGGGGGAGAGGC.

As to this clone: The CDR3 extends 3 residues past the end of the read, so its final part is completed from the germline J gene. The chain is built from TRBV7-2 and TRBJ1-5, with TRBD1 as a possible D gene (6 bases). Trimming removed 5 bases at V and 3 bases at J, with 11 bases between. Germline V lookup: CDR1 SGHTA, CDR2 FQGNSA. This CDR3 spans 14 amino acids. Here the CDR3 reads CASSRDMVNQPQHF. CDR3 DNA, as far as it was read: TGTGCCAGCAGCCGGGACATGGTCAATCAGCCC. Drawing the rest from reference TRBV7-2 and TRBJ1-5, the complete variable domain is GAGVSQSPSNKVTEKGKDVELRCDPISGHTALYWYRQSLGQGLEFLIYFQGNSAPDKSGLPSDRFSAERTGGSVSTLTIQRTQQEDSAVYLCASSRDMVNQPQHFGDGTRLSIL.

Turning to this clone: The read ends 3 residues early relative to the CDR3; the germline J gene fills the gap. The gene calls are TRBV7-2 and TRBJ1-2, with D unresolved. The CDR3 spans 14 residues. The germline gives CDR1 SGHTA, CDR2 FQGNSA. CDR3 DNA, as far as it was read: TGTGCCAGCACCGAGATAGCGGGAGCAGATACC. Encoded protein: CASTEIAGADT. The full CDR3 protein is CASTEIAGADTYTF.

Worth noting for this clone: The missing CDR3 end, 3 residues past where the read stops, is filled in from the germline J gene. This chain joins TRBV2 and TRBJ1-2; perhaps TRBD1 as D (5 bases). There are 15 residues in the CDR3. Germline V gene sequence: CDR1 SNHLY, CDR2 FYNNEI. The sequenced CDR3 bases are TGTGCCAGCACGGGGACTAGCGGAACCACAGATACC. Protein: CASTGTSGTTDT. The full CDR3 reads CASTGTSGTTDTYTF.

In regard to this clone: The read is 3 residues too short to cover the CDR3 end, so that end is filled in from the germline J gene. The J gene is TRBJ2-1, the V gene TRBV7-9, with D possibly TRBD2 on 5 matching bases. The CDR3 totals 15 residues. The V gene lost 4 bases and the J gene lost 5 bases, with 15 bases spanning the gap. Germline values: CDR1 SEHNR, CDR2 FQNEAQ (reference sequence). The sequenced part of the CDR3 DNA is TGTGCCAGCAGCTCTCGGAGAACTAGAAACAATGAG. This translates into CASSSRRTRNNE. The full CDR3 protein reads CASSSRRTRNNEQFF.

Points on this clone: The read stops 3 residues short of the end of the CDR3; the missing end is completed from the germline J gene. The chain is built from TRBV24-1 and TRBJ2-5, with D perhaps matching TRBD1 (6 bases). Trimming cost V 4 bases and J 4 bases, with 18 bases left between them. Germline-derived CDR1 and CDR2 are KGHDR and SFDVKD. The length of the CDR3 is 16 residues. The sequenced CDR3 bases are TGTGCCACCAGTGACCATACAGGGATACAGGGAGAGACC. The encoded protein is CATSDHTGIQGET. The whole CDR3 sequence is CATSDHTGIQGETQYF.

On this clone: The read stops 3 residues short of the end of the CDR3; the missing end is completed from the germline J gene. The chain combines TRBV18 with TRBJ2-1; D possibly corresponds to TRBD2 (6 bases). The V and J ends lost 3 bases and 8 bases respectively, with 14 bases between them. There are 14 residues in the CDR3. Germline assignment: CDR1 KGHSH and CDR2 LQKENI. CDR3 residues: CASSPAGGGDEQFF. The CDR3 bases that were read are TGTGCCAGCTCACCGGCCGGGGGAGGCGATGAG.

As for this clone: The observed sequence ends 3 residues before the CDR3 terminus, with the missing tail filled in from the germline J gene. The chain joins TRBV2 to TRBJ1-1; perhaps TRBD1 as D (6 bases). The CDR3 is made up of 13 amino acids. CDR1 and CDR2 (germline): SNHLY, FYNNEI. V gave up 6 bases and J gave up 5 bases, with 13 bases separating them. This CDR3 reads CASRETGITEAFF. Incomplete CDR3 DNA: TGTGCCAGCAGGGAAACAGGGATAACTGAA.

In regard to this clone: The read gets to within 3 residues of the CDR3 end, and the germline J gene fills in the rest. The genes are TRBV19 and TRBJ2-5; 7 positions agree with TRBD1. With V trimmed by 8 bases and J by 4 bases, 7 bases remained unmatched. The CDR3 contains 13 residues. The germline V gene encodes CDR1 LNHDA and CDR2 SQIVND (reference sequence). The CDR3 bases that were read are TGTGCCAGTCGAAGGGGGCTGGGAGAGACC. Encoded protein: CASRRGLGET. The full CDR3 sequence reads CASRRGLGETQYF.

Comments on this clone: A junction end diverges from the germline sequence, so it may reflect a read error. The sequence runs out 3 residues before the end of the CDR3; the remainder is reconstructed from the germline J gene. The V and J genes are TRBV4-2 and TRBJ2-3; weak D call: TRBD1 (8 bases). CDR3 length equals 17 residues. The germline V gene has CDR1 LGHNA and CDR2 YNFKEQ. The sequenced part of the CDR3 DNA is TGCGCCAGCAGCCCGGAATACCTACAGGGGGGGCAAGAGACG. It specifies CASSPEYLQGGQET. The CDR3 reads in full as CASSPEYLQGGQETQYF.

With respect to this clone: Read coverage stops 3 residues before the CDR3 terminus; the germline J gene supplies the remainder. The chain employs TRBV19 and TRBJ2-1; 9 bases are a match to TRBD2. The CDR3 contains 14 residues. Germline CDR1 LNHDA, CDR2 SQIVND (reference sequence). The V segment lost 5 bases and the J segment 7 bases; nucleotides outside the gene matches: 6. The CDR3 sequence: CASSRRGGENEQFF. The CDR3 DNA, read in part, is TGTGCCAGTAGTCGTCGCGGGGGGGAAAATGAG.

As concerns this clone: The CDR3 is cut off 3 residues early in the read; its end comes from the germline J gene. The V call is TRBV6-2 or TRBV6-3, the J call TRBJ2-7, with 7 bases identical to TRBD1. In germline, CDR1 is MNHEY, CDR2 SVGEGT. J gave up 3 bases and V 2 bases, and 13 bases lay outside the gene matches. The CDR3 has 17 amino acids. CDR3 bases read: TGTGCCAGCAGTTACCTTACGTCCCGGGACAGTCACTACGAG. Protein: CASSYLTSRDSHYE. The entire CDR3 protein is CASSYLTSRDSHYEQYF.

Turning to this clone: The CDR3 goes on 3 residues after the read ends, and that part is filled in from the germline J gene. The chain uses TRBV7-9 and TRBJ1-6; D is possibly TRBD1 (5 bases). The V end was cut by 1 base, the J end by 10 bases, with 11 bases between. The CDR3 is made up of 14 amino acids. Per germline, CDR1 SEHNR and CDR2 FQNEAQ (reference sequence). CDR3 bases read: TGTGCCAGCAGCTTAGAGTTGTCAGGGTCACCC. Translation: CASSLELSGSP. Given in full, the CDR3 is CASSLELSGSPLHF.

On this clone: The read comes to an end 3 residues before the CDR3 does, leaving the germline J gene to fill in the end. The V call is TRBV19, the J call TRBJ1-4; D call uncertain. Trimming removed 5 bases from V and 8 bases from J, with 9 bases in between. From germline, CDR1 is LNHDA and CDR2 SQIVND (reference sequence). The CDR3 totals 12 residues. CDR3 amino acids: CASSQVIEKLFF. The sequenced part of the CDR3 DNA is TGTGCCAGTAGTCAGGTGATCGAAAAA.

A word on this clone: The missing CDR3 end, 3 residues past where the read stops, is filled in from the germline J gene. This rearrangement joins TRBV19 to TRBJ1-5; D uncertain. Trimming cost V 3 bases and J 3 bases, with 6 bases left between them. Looked up from germline, CDR1 is LNHDA and CDR2 is SQIVND (reference sequence). The CDR3 totals 13 residues. Here the CDR3 reads CASSITINQPQHF. The CDR3 bases that were read are TGTGCCAGTAGTATTACAATCAATCAGCCC.